This entry lists 8 T cell receptor beta chains sequenced from one sample in a study of T cells in Graves' hyperthyroidism and ophthalmopathy (dated by TCRdb to between 2018 and 2020). The library was produced with multiplex PCR. TCRdb names Illumina HiSeq 2000 as the instrument used. Amplification of TCR beta CDR3 regions was carried out from RNA transcripts. A first-round RT-PCR of the TCR CDR3 used the HTBI primer set with the Qiagen OneStep RT-PCR kit. The public sequencing data were trimmed at Q25 with fastp and processed into clonotypes with MiXCR by TCRdb, which kept only in-frame beta chains. Duplicate CDR3 protein sequences are folded into a single record with the most common DNA and genes. The sample table lists 540,000 or so distinct CDR3 sequences, approximately 44% of them with a count of one. Around 19% of the sample is taken by the ten largest. Sequences were obtained from peripheral blood or thyroid tissue (not recorded which). The source is an adult woman with Graves' disease, either hyperthyroidism or ophthalmopathy (not recorded which).

To note about this clonotype: Lacking the conserved final phenylalanine or tryptophan, this CDR3 likely reflects a read error. Because the CDR3's place on the DNA is in doubt, the DNA is left out and the CDR3 is given as listed by TCRdb. The chain carries TRBV19 and TRBJ2-6; the table's TRBD2 call for D was not verified on the DNA. In germline, CDR1 is LNHDA, CDR2 SQIVND (reference sequence). The CDR3 is 15 residues long, ends included. This CDR3 reads CASSSRKSGLAGKNT.

This clonotype was counted many times. This chain links TRBV11-2 with TRBJ1-3, with a weak D call TRBD1 (5 bases). From germline, CDR1 is SGHAT and CDR2 FQNNGV. This CDR3 region has 16 residues. Trimming removed 3 bases from V and 3 bases from J, with 15 bases in between. The CDR3 sequence: CASSLVWAGSGNTIYF. CDR3 DNA: TGTGCCAGCAGCTTGGTTTGGGCAGGGAGTGGAAACACCATATATTTT.

In this sample, this clonotype turned up many times. V is TRBV9 and J is TRBJ2-7, with a weak D call TRBD1 (6 bases). V shed 2 bases and J shed 5 bases, with 17 bases lying between them. Germline V gene sequence: CDR1 SGDLS, CDR2 YYNGEE. The CDR3 totals 15 residues. The CDR3 DNA reads as TGTGCCAGCAGCGTCGGACAGAACCTCCCTGACGAGCAGTACTTC. It specifies CASSVGQNLPDEQYF.

In this sample, this clonotype turned up many times. The chain employs TRBV5-6 and TRBJ1-1; D gene unclear. This CDR3 has 13 amino acids. The germline CDR1 and CDR2 sequences are SGHDT and YYEEEE. The V gene lost 2 bases and the J gene lost 0 bases, with 5 bases spanning the gap. CDR3 bases: TGTGCCAGCAGCTTCTGGCTGAACACTGAAGCTTTCTTT. Residues: CASSFWLNTEAFF.

This clonotype was seen repeatedly, ten times or more. J is TRBJ2-7 and V is TRBV11-2; TRBD2 is a possible D gene (6 bases). Looked up from germline, CDR1 is SGHAT and CDR2 is FQNNGV. This CDR3 is built from 14 residues. With 3 bases removed from V and 3 bases from J, the gap between germline ends came to 12 bases. Here the CDR3 reads CASSFGGEIYEQYF. The CDR3 nucleotides read TGTGCCAGCAGCTTCGGGGGAGAGATCTACGAGCAGTACTTC.

The chain employs TRBV29-1 and TRBJ2-7; 7 bases are shared with TRBD1. This CDR3 is 14 amino acids long. Germline V gives CDR1 SQVTM, CDR2 ANQGSEA. Trimming removed 5 bases from V and 0 bases from J; junction bases left unmatched: 7. The CDR3 here is CSVSTTGSSYEQYF. As DNA, the CDR3 is TGCAGCGTTTCAACGACAGGGAGCTCCTACGAGCAGTACTTC.

This sequence joins TRBV3-1 and TRBJ2-7; TRBD2 matches 7 bases. The CDR3 is 14 residues long. The ends lost 3 bases at V and 6 bases at J; junction bases unmatched: 8. CDR1 LGHDT and CDR2 YNNKEL come from the germline V gene (reference sequence). The DNA of the CDR3 is TGTGCCAGCAGCCATGCCTGGGGGGGGAGCGAGCAGTACTTC. Its protein product is CASSHAWGGSEQYF.

This chain uses TRBV7-2 with TRBJ2-7, with 7 bases lining up with TRBD2. With V trimmed by 5 bases and J by 7 bases, 26 bases remained unmatched. The CDR3 sequence is 19 residues long. Germline CDR1 is SGHTA and CDR2 is FQGNSA. The CDR3 protein is CASSARPGGRGRRVREQYF. The DNA for the CDR3 is TGTGCCAGCAGCGCGAGGCCTGGCGGGAGAGGTCGTAGGGTAAGGGAGCAGTACTTC.